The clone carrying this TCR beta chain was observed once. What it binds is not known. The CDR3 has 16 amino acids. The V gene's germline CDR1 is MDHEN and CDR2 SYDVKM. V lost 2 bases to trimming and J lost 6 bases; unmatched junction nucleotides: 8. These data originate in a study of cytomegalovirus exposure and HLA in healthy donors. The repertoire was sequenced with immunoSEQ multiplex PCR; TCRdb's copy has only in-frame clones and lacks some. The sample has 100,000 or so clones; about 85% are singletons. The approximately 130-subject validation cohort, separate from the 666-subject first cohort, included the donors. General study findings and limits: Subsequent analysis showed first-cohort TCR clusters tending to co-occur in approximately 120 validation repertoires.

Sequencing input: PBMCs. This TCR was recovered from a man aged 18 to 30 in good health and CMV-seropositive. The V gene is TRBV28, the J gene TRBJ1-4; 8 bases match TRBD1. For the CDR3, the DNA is TGTGCCAGCAGTTTAGGGGCAGGGGGCGCTTATGAAAAACTGTTTTTT. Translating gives CASSLGAGGAYEKLFF.